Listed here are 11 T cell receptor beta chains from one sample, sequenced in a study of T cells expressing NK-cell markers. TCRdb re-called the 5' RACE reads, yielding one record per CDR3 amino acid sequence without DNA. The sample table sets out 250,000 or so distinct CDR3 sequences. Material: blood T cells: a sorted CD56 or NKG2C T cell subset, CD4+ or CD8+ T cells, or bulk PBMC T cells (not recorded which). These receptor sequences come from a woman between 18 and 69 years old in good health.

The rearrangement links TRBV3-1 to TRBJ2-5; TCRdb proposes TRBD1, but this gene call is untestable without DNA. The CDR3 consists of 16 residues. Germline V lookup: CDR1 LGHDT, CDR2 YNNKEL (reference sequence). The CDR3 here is CASSQQRQGSYETQYF.

The CDR3 here is CSARDRVPTDTQYF. The V call is TRBV20-1, the J call TRBJ2-3; TCRdb picks TRBD1, but there is no DNA to check that call. CDR3 length equals 14 residues. From germline, CDR1 is DFQATT and CDR2 SNEGSKA (reference sequence).

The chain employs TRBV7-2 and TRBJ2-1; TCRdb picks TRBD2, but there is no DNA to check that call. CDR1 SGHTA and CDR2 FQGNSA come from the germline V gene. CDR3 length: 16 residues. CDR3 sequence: CASSLLAGALDNEQFF.

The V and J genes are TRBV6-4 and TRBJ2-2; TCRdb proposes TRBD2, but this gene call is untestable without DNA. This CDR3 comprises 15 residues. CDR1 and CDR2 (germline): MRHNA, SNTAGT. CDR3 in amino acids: CASSTRGENTGELFF.

CDR3 in amino acids: CASSSETLKVGQPQHF. The rearrangement links TRBV11-2 to TRBJ1-5; TCRdb reports TRBD1, a call that lacks DNA to check it against. Germline V gene sequence: CDR1 SGHAT, CDR2 FQNNGV. The CDR3 runs to 16 residues.

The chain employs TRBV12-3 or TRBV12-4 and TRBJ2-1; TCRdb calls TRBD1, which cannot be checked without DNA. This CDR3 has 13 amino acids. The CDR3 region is CASRDRGNNEQFF.

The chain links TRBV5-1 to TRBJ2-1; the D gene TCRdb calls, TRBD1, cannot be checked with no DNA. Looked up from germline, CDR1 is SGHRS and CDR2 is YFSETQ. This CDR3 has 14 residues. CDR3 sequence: CASSRDHSGNEQFF.

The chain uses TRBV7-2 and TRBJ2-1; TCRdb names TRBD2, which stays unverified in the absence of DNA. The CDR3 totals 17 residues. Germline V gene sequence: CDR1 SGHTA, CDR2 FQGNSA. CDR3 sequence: CASSPIRGVVIVNEQFF.

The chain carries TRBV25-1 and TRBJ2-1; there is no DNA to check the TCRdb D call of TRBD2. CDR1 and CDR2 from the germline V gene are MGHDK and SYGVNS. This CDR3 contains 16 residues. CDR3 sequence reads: CASSEFSSGLGNEQFF.

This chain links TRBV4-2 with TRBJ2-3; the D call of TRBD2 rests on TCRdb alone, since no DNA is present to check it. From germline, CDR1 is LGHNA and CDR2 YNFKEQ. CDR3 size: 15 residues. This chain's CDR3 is CASSLGEGSTDTQYF.

CDR3 loop: CASSLQGGSDTQYF. The chain combines TRBV5-6 with TRBJ2-3; TCRdb's D gene call, TRBD1, goes unchecked for lack of DNA. Germline V gene sequence: CDR1 SGHDT, CDR2 YYEEEE. The CDR3 has 14 amino acids.